The next 17 T cell receptor beta chains were all read from a single sample in a study of low-dose radiotherapy and immunotherapy resistance in tumors. Both TCRalpha and TCRbeta chains were reverse transcribed with V-gene-specific primers. Amplification, which lasted around 20 PCR cycles, used a constant-region primer and V-primer adapter to amplify TCRs. TCRdb re-called the reads with MiXCR, one entry per CDR3 protein. The table lists some 15,000 distinct CDR3 sequences, roughly 52% of them singletons. These TCRs come from a human donor with advanced metastatic prostate, ovarian, gallbladder or colorectal cancer (not recorded which). This table probably holds off-target reads from a library built for another chain.

This chain connects TRBV14 to TRBJ2-4; D tentatively fits TRBD1 or TRBD2 (5 bases each). The CDR3 covers 17 residues. Germline V gene sequence: CDR1 SGHDN, CDR2 FVKESK. Trimming removed 3 bases from V and 1 base from J, with 16 bases in between. CDR3 region: CASSHRGSLDAKNIQYF. CDR3 nucleotide sequence: TGTGCCAGCAGCCATCGGGGCTCCTTAGATGCCAAAAACATTCAGTACTTC.

The chain combines TRBV2 with TRBJ1-2, with D hard to call. This CDR3 is built from 15 residues. V was clipped by 7 bases and J by 2 bases, with 17 bases between them. Germline V gene sequence: CDR1 SNHLY, CDR2 FYNNEI. CDR3 residues: CASTIIPNQNYGYTF. For the CDR3, the DNA is TGTGCCAGCACCATAATCCCCAATCAGAACTATGGCTACACCTTC.

This chain connects TRBV11-2 to TRBJ2-7, with D possibly being TRBD1 or TRBD2 (6 bases each). Germline loops: CDR1 SGHAT, CDR2 FQNNGV. The CDR3 extends over 13 amino acids. Trimming cost V 1 base and J 7 bases, with 11 bases left between them. The CDR3 protein is CASSLAGAGEQYF. The CDR3 DNA follows: TGTGCCAGCAGCTTAGCGGGGGCGGGAGAGCAGTACTTC.

J is TRBJ1-5 and V is TRBV2; D ambiguous. CDR3 length equals 15 residues. The V end was cut by 2 bases, the J end by 0 bases, with 8 bases between. Germline CDR1 and CDR2: SNHLY and FYNNEI. The CDR3 here is CASSETPNSNQPQHF. The CDR3 DNA reads TGTGCCAGCAGTGAAACGCCGAATAGCAATCAGCCCCAGCATTTT.

This clonotype counts as medium-sized (0.01 to 0.1%). This chain joins TRBV28 and TRBJ2-2; D is perhaps TRBD2 (5 bases). The CDR3 is made up of 14 amino acids. The ends were cut back, 3 bases at V and 1 base at J, with 6 bases in the middle. CDR1 and CDR2 (germline): MDHEN, SYDVKM. CDR3 sequence (DNA): TGTGCCAGCAGTTTCCGGGGGAACACCGGGGAGCTGTTTTTT. It translates to CASSFRGNTGELFF.

This sequence joins TRBV27 and TRBJ1-1, with a weak D call TRBD1 (6 bases). V was shortened by 2 bases and J by 3 bases, with 16 bases between the two germline ends. CDR3 length: 16 amino acids. Germline V CDR1 and CDR2: MNHEY, SMNVEV (reference sequence). Here the CDR3 DNA reads TGTGCCAGCAGTTTAGGGGGGGCACTACCGGACACTGAAGCTTTCTTT. Amino acid sequence: CASSLGGALPDTEAFF.

This clonotype was counted between two and nine times. This chain links TRBV28 with TRBJ2-4, with D hard to call. CDR1 is MDHEN and CDR2 is SYDVKM in the germline V gene. This CDR3 contains 16 residues. Trimming took 3 bases from V and 0 from J, leaving 12 bases between them. The CDR3 spells CASSFRVTLAKNIQYF. The DNA of the CDR3 is TGTGCCAGCAGTTTTCGGGTCACCTTAGCCAAAAACATTCAGTACTTC.

The genes are TRBV2 and TRBJ1-5, with D tentatively TRBD1 (5 bases). The V gene's germline CDR1 is SNHLY and CDR2 FYNNEI. V lost 0 bases, J lost 3 bases, and 9 bases lay in between. The CDR3 has 15 amino acids. The CDR3 region has the DNA TGTGCCAGCAGTGAAGCGGGGGTCGTCAATCAGCCCCAGCATTTT. Its translation: CASSEAGVVNQPQHF.

The V and J genes are TRBV9 and TRBJ2-7, with D possibly matching TRBD1 (6 bases). Trimming cost V 3 bases and J 5 bases, with 9 bases left between them. The CDR3 consists of 12 residues. Per germline, CDR1 SGDLS and CDR2 YYNGEE. The CDR3 DNA sequence: TGTGCCAGCAGCGAACAGGGCCACGAGCAGTACTTC. Amino acid sequence: CASSEQGHEQYF.

The chain employs TRBV28 and TRBJ1-2; D is perhaps TRBD1 (5 bases). Trimming stripped 3 bases from V and 2 bases from J, with 10 bases between. This CDR3 has 14 amino acids. The germline CDR1 and CDR2 sequences are MDHEN and SYDVKM. In DNA form, the CDR3 reads TGTGCCAGCAGTTTGGGACTTTTGAACTATGGCTACACCTTC. This codes for CASSLGLLNYGYTF.

The chain links TRBV4-1 to TRBJ2-2; D is uncertain. V was shortened by 0 bases and J by 6 bases, with 11 bases between the two germline ends. The germline V gene has CDR1 MGHRA and CDR2 YSYEKL. The CDR3 spans 15 residues. CDR3 amino acids: CASSQDNGLAGELFF. DNA of the CDR3: TGCGCCAGCAGCCAAGATAACGGTCTCGCCGGGGAGCTGTTTTTT.

This chain links TRBV10-2 with TRBJ2-1, with TRBD2 matching 11 bases. The CDR3 consists of 15 residues. The ends lost 7 bases at V and 3 bases at J; junction bases unmatched: 5. Germline CDR1 is WSHSY and CDR2 is SAAADI. This CDR3 is CASKVGTSGYNEQFF. The CDR3 nucleotides are TGCGCCAGCAAAGTCGGGACTAGCGGCTACAATGAGCAGTTCTTC.

The V and J genes are TRBV12-3 or TRBV12-4 and TRBJ2-5; TRBD1 aligns across 7 bases. Trimming removed 4 bases from V and 5 bases from J; junction bases left unmatched: 4. The CDR3 is 13 residues long. In DNA, the CDR3 is TGTGCCAGCAGTTCAACAGGGGCGGAGACCCAGTACTTC. As protein: CASSSTGAETQYF.

The gene calls are TRBV28 and TRBJ2-3, with D possibly TRBD1 on 6 matching bases. Germline assignment: CDR1 MDHEN and CDR2 SYDVKM. The V end was cut by 6 bases, the J end by 2 bases, with 15 bases between. The CDR3 sequence is 15 residues long. The CDR3 nucleotides read TGTGCCAGCAGATTAAGGGGGAGATCCACAGATACGCAGTATTTT. This encodes CASRLRGRSTDTQYF.

A single count supports this clonotype. A read error may account for a junction end that differs from germline. The rearrangement uses TRBV7-6 and TRBJ2-1; D is perhaps TRBD2 (7 bases). CDR3 length: 15 residues. CDR1 is SGHVS, CDR2 FNYEAQ, per germline. For the CDR3, the DNA is TGTGTCAGCAGCTTAGGCGGGGGCCTCTACAATGAGCAGTTCTTC. It is translated as CVSSLGGGLYNEQFF.

This chain links TRBV3-1 with TRBJ2-1, with 13 bases fitting TRBD2. Looked up from germline, CDR1 is LGHDT and CDR2 is YNNKEL (reference sequence). The CDR3 has 15 amino acids. The V gene end was trimmed by 4 bases and the J gene end by 7 bases; junction bases not matched to a gene: 4. The CDR3 spells CASSLILAGGNEQFF. The CDR3 DNA reads TGTGCCAGCAGCCTAATACTAGCGGGAGGGAATGAGCAGTTCTTC.

This clonotype was seen a few times. J is TRBJ2-7 and V is TRBV15, with D perhaps TRBD1 (6 bases). Germline CDR1 and CDR2: LNHNV and YYDKDF (reference sequence). The CDR3 runs 15 residues. V dropped 4 bases and J dropped 5 bases, with 18 bases sitting between them. CDR3 nucleotides: TGTGCCACCAGCAAACAGGGCCCGAGCTACGACGAGCAGTACTTC. Protein: CATSKQGPSYDEQYF.